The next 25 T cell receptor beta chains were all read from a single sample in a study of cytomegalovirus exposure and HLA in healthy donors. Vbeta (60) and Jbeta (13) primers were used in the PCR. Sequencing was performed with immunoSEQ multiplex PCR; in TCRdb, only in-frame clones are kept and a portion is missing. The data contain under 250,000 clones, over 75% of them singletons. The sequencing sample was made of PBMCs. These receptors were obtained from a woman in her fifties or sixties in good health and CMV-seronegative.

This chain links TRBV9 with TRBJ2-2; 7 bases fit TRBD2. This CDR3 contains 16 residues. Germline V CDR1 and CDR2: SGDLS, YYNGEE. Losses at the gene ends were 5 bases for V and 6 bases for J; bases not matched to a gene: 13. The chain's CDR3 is CASRAFGGSGAGELFF. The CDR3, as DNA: TGTGCCAGCAGAGCTTTTGGCGGGAGCGGCGCCGGGGAGCTGTTTTTT. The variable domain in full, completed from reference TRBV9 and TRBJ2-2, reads DSGVTQTPKHLITATGQRVTLRCSPRSGDLSVYWYQQSLDQGLQFLIQYYNGEERAKGNILERFSAQQFPDLHSELNLSSLELGDSALYFCASRAFGGSGAGELFFGEGSRLTVL.

CDR3 DNA: TGTGCCTGGAGTGCAGGGGGGAAGCCCCAGCATTTT. Protein: CAWSAGGKPQHF. The V call is TRBV30, the J call TRBJ1-5, with 7 nucleotides matching TRBD1. Trimming cost V 1 base and J 8 bases; bases outside gene matches: 2. The CDR3 sequence is 12 residues long. Looked up from germline, CDR1 is GTSNPN and CDR2 is SVGIG (reference sequence).

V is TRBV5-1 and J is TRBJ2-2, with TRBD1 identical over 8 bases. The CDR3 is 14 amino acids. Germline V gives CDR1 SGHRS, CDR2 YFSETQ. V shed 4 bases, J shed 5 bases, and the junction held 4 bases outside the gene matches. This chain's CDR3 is CASSVTGVTGELFF. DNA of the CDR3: TGCGCCAGCAGCGTGACAGGGGTGACCGGGGAGCTGTTTTTT. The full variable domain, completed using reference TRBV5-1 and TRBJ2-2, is KAGVTQTPRYLIKTRGQQVTLSCSPISGHRSVSWYQQTPGQGLQFLFEYFSETQRNKGNFPGRFSGRQFSNSRSEMNVSTLELGDSALYLCASSVTGVTGELFFGEGSRLTVL.

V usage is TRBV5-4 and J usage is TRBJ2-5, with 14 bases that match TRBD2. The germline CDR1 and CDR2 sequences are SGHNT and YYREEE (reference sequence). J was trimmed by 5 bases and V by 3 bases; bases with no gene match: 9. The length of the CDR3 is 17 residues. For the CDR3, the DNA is TGTGCCAGCAGCTCCGGGACTAGCGGGAGAGTTCGGGAGACCCAGTACTTC. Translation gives CASSSGTSGRVRETQYF.

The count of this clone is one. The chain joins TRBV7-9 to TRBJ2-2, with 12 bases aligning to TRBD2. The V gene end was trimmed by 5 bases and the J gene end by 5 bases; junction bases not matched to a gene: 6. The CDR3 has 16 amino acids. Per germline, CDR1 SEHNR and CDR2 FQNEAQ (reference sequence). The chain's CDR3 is CASSEGLAGFTGELFF. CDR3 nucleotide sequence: TGTGCCAGCAGCGAGGGACTAGCGGGTTTTACCGGGGAGCTGTTTTTT.

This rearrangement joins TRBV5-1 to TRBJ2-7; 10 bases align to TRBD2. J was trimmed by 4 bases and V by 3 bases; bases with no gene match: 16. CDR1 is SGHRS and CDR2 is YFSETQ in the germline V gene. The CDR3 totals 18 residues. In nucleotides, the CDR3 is TGCGCCAGCAGCTCGGCTGGTGCTAGCGGGAGTTCGGCTTACGAGCAGTACTTC. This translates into CASSSAGASGSSAYEQYF.

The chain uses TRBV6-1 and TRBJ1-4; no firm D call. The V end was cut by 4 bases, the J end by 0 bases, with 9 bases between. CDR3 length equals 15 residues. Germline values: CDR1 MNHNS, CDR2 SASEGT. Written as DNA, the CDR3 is TGTGCCAGCAGTGCAAGAGGTGCAACTAATGAAAAACTGTTTTTT. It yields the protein CASSARGATNEKLFF.

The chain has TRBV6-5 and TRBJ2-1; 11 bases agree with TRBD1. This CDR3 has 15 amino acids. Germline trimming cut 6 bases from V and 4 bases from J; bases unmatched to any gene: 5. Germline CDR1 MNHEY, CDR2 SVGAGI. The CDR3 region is CASRPDRGRYNEQFF. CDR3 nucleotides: TGTGCCAGCAGACCGGACAGGGGGCGATACAATGAGCAGTTCTTC.

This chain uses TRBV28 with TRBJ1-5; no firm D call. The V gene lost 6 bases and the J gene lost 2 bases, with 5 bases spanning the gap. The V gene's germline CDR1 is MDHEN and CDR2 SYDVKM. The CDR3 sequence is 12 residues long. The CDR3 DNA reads TGTGCCAGCAGGGGAGGCAATCAGCCCCAGCATTTT. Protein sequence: CASRGGNQPQHF.

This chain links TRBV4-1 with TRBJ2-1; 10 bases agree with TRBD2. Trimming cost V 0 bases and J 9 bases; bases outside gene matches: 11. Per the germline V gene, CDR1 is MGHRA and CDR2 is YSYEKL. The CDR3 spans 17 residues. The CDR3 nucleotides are TGCGCCAGCAGCCAAGACCCCTCTAGCGGGAGCAGAAGTGAGCAGTTCTTC. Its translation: CASSQDPSSGSRSEQFF.

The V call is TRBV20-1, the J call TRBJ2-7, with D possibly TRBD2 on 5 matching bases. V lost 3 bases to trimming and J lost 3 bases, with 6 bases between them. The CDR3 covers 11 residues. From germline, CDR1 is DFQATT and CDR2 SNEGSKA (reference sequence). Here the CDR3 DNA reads TGCAGTGCTAGGACTAACTACGAGCAGTACTTC. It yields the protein CSARTNYEQYF.

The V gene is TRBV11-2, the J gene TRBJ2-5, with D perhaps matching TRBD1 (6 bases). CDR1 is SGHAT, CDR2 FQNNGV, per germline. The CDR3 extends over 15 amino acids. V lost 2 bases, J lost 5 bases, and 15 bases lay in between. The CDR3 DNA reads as TGTGCCAGCAGCTTATACAGGAGTCAGGGGGAGACCCAGTACTTC. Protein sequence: CASSLYRSQGETQYF.

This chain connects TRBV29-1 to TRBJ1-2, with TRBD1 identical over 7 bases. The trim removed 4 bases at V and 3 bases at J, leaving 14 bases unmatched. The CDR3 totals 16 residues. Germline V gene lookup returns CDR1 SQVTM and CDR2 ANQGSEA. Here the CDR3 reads CSVGKGLKGADYGYTF. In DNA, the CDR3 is TGCAGCGTTGGAAAGGGGCTGAAGGGGGCCGACTATGGCTACACCTTC.

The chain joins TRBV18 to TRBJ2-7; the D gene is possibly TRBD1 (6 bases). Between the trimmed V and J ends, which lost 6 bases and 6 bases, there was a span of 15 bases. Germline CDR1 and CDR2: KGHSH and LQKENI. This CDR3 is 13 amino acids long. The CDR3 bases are TGTGCCAGCTCCCGGGACATGGGAGTCGAGCAGTACTTC. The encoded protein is CASSRDMGVEQYF.

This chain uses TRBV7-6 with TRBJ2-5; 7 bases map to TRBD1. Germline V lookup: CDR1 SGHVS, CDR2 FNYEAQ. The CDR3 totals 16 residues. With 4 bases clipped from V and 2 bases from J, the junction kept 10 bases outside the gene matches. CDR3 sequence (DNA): TGTGCCAGCAGCTCCCGACAGGGTGTCCATCAAGAGACCCAGTACTTC. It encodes CASSSRQGVHQETQYF.

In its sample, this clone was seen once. CDR3 region: CASSNIFRATNEKLFF. Written as DNA, the CDR3 is TGTGCCAGCAGCAATATTTTTCGTGCAACTAATGAAAAACTGTTTTTT. The J gene is TRBJ1-4, the V gene TRBV21-1. TRBV21-1 counts as a pseudogene. The CDR3 length is 16 residues.

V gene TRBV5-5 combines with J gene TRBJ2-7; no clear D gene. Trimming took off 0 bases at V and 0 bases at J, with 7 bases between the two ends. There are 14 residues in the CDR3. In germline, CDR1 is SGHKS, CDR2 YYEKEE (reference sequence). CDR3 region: CASSLAFSSYEQYF. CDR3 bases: TGTGCCAGCAGCTTGGCGTTCTCCTCCTACGAGCAGTACTTC.

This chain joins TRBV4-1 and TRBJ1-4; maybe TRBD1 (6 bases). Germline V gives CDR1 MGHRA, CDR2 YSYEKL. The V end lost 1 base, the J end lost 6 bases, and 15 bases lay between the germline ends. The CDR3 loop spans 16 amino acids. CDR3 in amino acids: CASSQGTARGDEKLFF. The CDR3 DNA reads TGCGCCAGCAGCCAAGGGACAGCCCGGGGGGATGAAAAACTGTTTTTT.

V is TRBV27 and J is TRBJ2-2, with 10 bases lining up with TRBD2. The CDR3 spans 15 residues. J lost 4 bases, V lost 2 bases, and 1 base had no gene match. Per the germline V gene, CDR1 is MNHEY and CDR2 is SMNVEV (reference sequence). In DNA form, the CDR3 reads TGTGCCAGCAGTTTAATAGCGGGGGGCACCGGGGAGCTGTTTTTT. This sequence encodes CASSLIAGGTGELFF.

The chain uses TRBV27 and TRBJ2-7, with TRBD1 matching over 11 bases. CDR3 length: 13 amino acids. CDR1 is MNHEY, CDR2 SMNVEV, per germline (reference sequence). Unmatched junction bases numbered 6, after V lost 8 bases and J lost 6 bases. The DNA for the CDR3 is TGTGCCAGCTTACCGGGACAGGGGGGCGAGCAGTACTTC. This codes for CASLPGQGGEQYF.

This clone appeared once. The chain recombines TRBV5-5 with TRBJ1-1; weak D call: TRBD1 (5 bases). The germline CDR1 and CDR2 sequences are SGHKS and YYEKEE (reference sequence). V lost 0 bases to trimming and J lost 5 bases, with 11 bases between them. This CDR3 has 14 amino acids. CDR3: CASSLVKGITEAFF. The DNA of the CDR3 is TGTGCCAGCAGCTTGGTAAAGGGGATAACTGAAGCTTTCTTT.

Here the CDR3 DNA reads TGTGCCAGAATCCGGGACACCAACACCGGGGAGCTGTTTTTT. Residues: CARIRDTNTGELFF. This sequence joins TRBV2 and TRBJ2-2; D is possibly TRBD1 (6 bases). Germline-derived CDR1 and CDR2 are SNHLY and FYNNEI. The CDR3 spans 14 residues. The V and J ends lost 9 bases and 2 bases respectively, with 13 bases between them.

The CDR3 loop is CATLGQGAGYTF. The CDR3 DNA is TGTGCCACCCTCGGACAGGGGGCTGGCTACACCTTC. This chain links TRBV6-5 with TRBJ1-2, with TRBD1 matching over 11 bases. Germline assignment: CDR1 MNHEY and CDR2 SVGAGI. The CDR3 is 12 residues long. V shed 10 bases, J shed 7 bases, and the junction held 5 bases outside the gene matches.

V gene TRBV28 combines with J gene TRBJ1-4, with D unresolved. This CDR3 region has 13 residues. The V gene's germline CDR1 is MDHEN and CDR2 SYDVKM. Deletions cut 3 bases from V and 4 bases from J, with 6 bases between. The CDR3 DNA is TGTGCCAGCAGTTTTGTCATTAATGAAAAACTGTTTTTT. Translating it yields CASSFVINEKLFF. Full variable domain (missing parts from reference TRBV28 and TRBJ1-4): DVKVTQSSRYLVKRTGEKVFLECVQDMDHENMFWYRQDPGLGLRLIYFSYDVKMKEKGDIPEGYSVSREKKERFSLILESASTNQTSMYLCASSFVINEKLFFGSGTQLSVL.

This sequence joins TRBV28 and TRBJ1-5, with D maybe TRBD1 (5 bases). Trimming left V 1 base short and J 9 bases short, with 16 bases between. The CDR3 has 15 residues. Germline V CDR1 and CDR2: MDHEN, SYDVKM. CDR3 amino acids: CASSLSMQGARPQHF. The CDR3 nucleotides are TGTGCCAGCAGTTTATCGATGCAGGGCGCACGGCCCCAGCATTTT.